The 14 T cell receptor beta chains below all came from one sample that was sequenced in a study of blood T cells in healthy people across ages. Alongside a J-beta primer mix, a sample-barcoded 5' primer served in a second PCR lasting about 7 to 11 cycles. TCRdb re-called the 5' RACE reads through MiXCR, storing one row per CDR3 protein. This table holds about 1.4 million distinct CDR3 sequences, 45% to 70% found once. Sample: blood. The receptors stem from a man aged 18 to 29 in good health.

This clonotype has more than one count but fewer than ten. The rearrangement links TRBV20-1 to TRBJ2-7; D is possibly TRBD2 (6 bases). Trimming stripped 0 bases from V and 7 bases from J, with 16 bases between. Germline-derived CDR1 and CDR2 are DFQATT and SNEGSKA (reference sequence). The CDR3 runs to 14 residues. The CDR3, as DNA: TGCAGTGCTAGAGATGCGGGCGCGGGAAAGGAGCAGTACTTC. This sequence encodes CSARDAGAGKEQYF.

V and J are TRBV20-1 and TRBJ2-5; a weak D match, TRBD1 (6 bases). Trimming shortened V by 0 bases and J by 5 bases, and 16 bases separated the two germline ends. Per germline, CDR1 DFQATT and CDR2 SNEGSKA (reference sequence). The CDR3 is 15 residues long. CDR3 in DNA: TGCAGTGCTAGAGATAGACAGGACCCAGCGGAGACCCAGTACTTC. Translated: CSARDRQDPAETQYF.

The chain couples TRBV28 to TRBJ2-5; tentatively, D is TRBD1 (7 bases). The better agreement between TRBJ2-7 and the DNA end casts doubt on the J call. CDR3 length: 14 residues. Germline V gene data show CDR1 as MDHEN and CDR2 as SYDVKM. CDR3 nucleotides: TGTGCCAGCGGGGCGGGACAGAAGACCTACGAGCAGTACTTC. Encoded protein: CASGAGQKTYEQYF.

The J gene is TRBJ1-5, the V gene TRBV28; 9 nucleotides match TRBD1. Trimming took 6 bases from V and 0 from J; bases not matched to a gene: 15. The CDR3 covers 19 residues. The germline gives CDR1 MDHEN, CDR2 SYDVKM. This CDR3 reads CASRAAGGTGFYSNQPQHF. As DNA, the CDR3 is TGTGCCAGCAGGGCCGCCGGGGGGACAGGGTTCTATAGCAATCAGCCCCAGCATTTT.

This rearrangement joins TRBV4-1 to TRBJ2-1; TRBD2 might be the D (6 bases). The V gene lost 0 bases and the J gene lost 4 bases, with 13 bases spanning the gap. The CDR3 is made up of 16 amino acids. Germline lookup yields CDR1 MGHRA and CDR2 YSYEKL. DNA of the CDR3: TGCGCCAGCAGCCAAGATGATAGCGGATTTTACAATGAGCAGTTCTTC. This gives the protein CASSQDDSGFYNEQFF.

This clonotype occurred once. The genes are TRBV12-3 or TRBV12-4 and TRBJ2-2, with a weak D call TRBD1 (6 bases). CDR3 length equals 14 residues. Trimming left V 7 bases short and J 4 bases short, with 13 bases between. CDR3 DNA sequence: TGTGCCAGCATGCCAGGGGACGCCACCGGGGAGCTGTTTTTT. Amino acids: CASMPGDATGELFF.

This chain connects TRBV14 to TRBJ1-1, with D perhaps TRBD1 (6 bases). CDR3 size: 14 residues. Germline V gene lookup returns CDR1 SGHDN and CDR2 FVKESK. Trimming took 1 base from V and 1 from J, leaving 7 bases between them. DNA of the CDR3: TGTGCCAGCAGCCAAGGGGGGCGGAACACTGAAGCTTTCTTT. As protein: CASSQGGRNTEAFF.

The CDR3 nucleotides read TGCAGTGCCGACAGCGTATATGGCTACACCTTC. Amino acid sequence: CSADSVYGYTF. The chain has TRBV20-1 and TRBJ1-2; TRBD1 is a possible D gene (5 bases). The CDR3 is 11 residues long. V dropped 6 bases and J dropped 5 bases, with 10 bases sitting between them. Looked up from germline, CDR1 is DFQATT and CDR2 is SNEGSKA (reference sequence).

The chain employs TRBV20-1 and TRBJ2-1, with D perhaps TRBD2 (7 bases). Deletions cut 3 bases from V and 3 bases from J, with 15 bases between. CDR1 DFQATT and CDR2 SNEGSKA come from the germline V gene (reference sequence). CDR3 size: 15 residues. The CDR3 protein is CSARQTGGLYNEQFF. The CDR3 bases are TGCAGTGCTAGGCAGACGGGGGGCCTCTACAATGAGCAGTTCTTC.

A remark on this clonotype: A read error may account for a junction end that differs from germline. The J gene is TRBJ2-1, the V gene TRBV12-3 or TRBV12-4; D unclear. This CDR3 region has 12 residues. The CDR3 nucleotides are TGTGCCAGCAGCTTAGGAATTAATGAGCAGTTCTTC. Protein: CASSLGINEQFF.

This clonotype was counted only a few times. This chain uses TRBV27 with TRBJ2-7; D is uncertain. Trimming removed 4 bases from V and 0 bases from J, with 10 bases in between. CDR1 and CDR2 (germline): MNHEY, SMNVEV (reference sequence). This CDR3 spans 14 amino acids. The CDR3 DNA reads as TGTGCCAGCAGTTCCGACCCGGACTCCTACGAGCAGTACTTC. Translation: CASSSDPDSYEQYF.

This clonotype was detected many times. The CDR3 DNA reads TGCAGTGCTAGAAGGACAGGGTACGAGCAGTACTTC. Residues: CSARRTGYEQYF. The gene calls are TRBV20-1 and TRBJ2-7, with 8 bases lining up with TRBD1. Germline assignment: CDR1 DFQATT and CDR2 SNEGSKA (reference sequence). The CDR3 is made up of 12 amino acids. V was pared by 2 bases and J by 4 bases, with 1 base of the junction left unmatched.

The chain carries TRBV5-1 and TRBJ2-1; 12 bases match TRBD2. The V gene's germline CDR1 is SGHRS and CDR2 YFSETQ. This CDR3 contains 17 residues. V was clipped by 3 bases and J by 4 bases; unmatched bases: 8. The DNA for the CDR3 is TGCGCCAGCAGCTCATCCGGGACTAGCGGGTTTTACAATGAGCAGTTCTTC. Protein product: CASSSSGTSGFYNEQFF.

This chain joins TRBV15 and TRBJ2-6; D is unresolved. The CDR3 loop spans 13 amino acids. CDR1 and CDR2 from the germline V gene are LNHNV and YYDKDF (reference sequence). Trimming removed 7 bases at V and 0 bases at J, with 4 bases between. CDR3 residues: CATTLSGANVLTF. In nucleotides, the CDR3 is TGTGCCACCACTCTCTCTGGGGCCAACGTCCTGACTTTC.